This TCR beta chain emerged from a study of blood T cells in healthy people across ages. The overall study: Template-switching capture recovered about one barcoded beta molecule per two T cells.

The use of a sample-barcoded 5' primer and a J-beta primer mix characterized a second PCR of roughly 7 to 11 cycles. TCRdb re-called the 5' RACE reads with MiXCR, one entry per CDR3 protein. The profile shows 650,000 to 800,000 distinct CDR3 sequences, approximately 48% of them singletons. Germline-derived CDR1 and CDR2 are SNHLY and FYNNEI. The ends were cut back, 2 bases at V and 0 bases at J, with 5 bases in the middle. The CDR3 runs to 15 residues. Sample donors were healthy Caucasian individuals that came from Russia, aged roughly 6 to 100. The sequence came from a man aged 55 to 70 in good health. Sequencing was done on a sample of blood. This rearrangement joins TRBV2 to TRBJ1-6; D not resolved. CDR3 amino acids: CASSERDSYNSPLHF. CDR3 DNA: TGTGCCAGCAGTGAAAGAGACTCCTATAATTCACCCCTCCACTTT.